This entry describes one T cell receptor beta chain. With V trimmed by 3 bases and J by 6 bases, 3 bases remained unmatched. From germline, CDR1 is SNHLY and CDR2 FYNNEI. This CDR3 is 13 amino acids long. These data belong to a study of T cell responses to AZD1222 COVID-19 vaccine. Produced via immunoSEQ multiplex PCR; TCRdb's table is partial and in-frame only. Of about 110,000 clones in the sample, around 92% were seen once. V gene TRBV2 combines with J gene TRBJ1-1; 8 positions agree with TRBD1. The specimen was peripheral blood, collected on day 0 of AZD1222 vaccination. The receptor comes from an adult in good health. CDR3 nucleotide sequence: TGTGCCAGCAGTGACAGGGGGCTGGCTGAAGCTTTCTTT. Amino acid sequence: CASSDRGLAEAFF.